This TCR beta chain was captured in a study of Ad26.COV2.S vaccination and SARS-CoV-2 variants. General study points: Recipients given vaccine exceeded placebo recipients in spike-specific TCR breadth. Substantial breadth was reported for post-vaccination spike-specific CD8+ and CD4+ T cells.

The treatment denotes: 15 to 20 received Ad26.COV2.S at low or high dose, single or two shots; about five received placebo; per-sample allocation not given. Sampling was performed 63 days after the first vaccine or placebo injection. Germline V CDR1 and CDR2: SGHNT, YYREEE (reference sequence). Trimming cost V 4 bases and J 7 bases, with 20 bases left between them. The CDR3 consists of 16 residues. Comments on this clone: The antigen remains undetermined.

Repertoires were generated with immunoSEQ multiplex PCR, while TCRdb's copy carries only in-frame clones and drops some. This table has some 320,000 clones, just over 85% appearing once. The clonotype originates from a person aged 18 to 65 who received the Ad26.COV2.S COVID-19 vaccine or a placebo. The chain links TRBV5-4 to TRBJ2-2; D may correspond to TRBD1 or TRBD2 (5 bases each). The source was peripheral blood, collected in a trial of Ad26.COV2.S vaccine versus placebo. In DNA form, the CDR3 reads TGTGCCAGCAGCCCCCCCGGTTTGGGGCGGGTCGGGGAGCTGTTTTTT. Residues: CASSPPGLGRVGELFF. The complete variable domain, with remaining parts taken from reference TRBV5-4 and TRBJ2-2, reads ETGVTQSPTHLIKTRGQQVTLRCSSQSGHNTVSWYQQALGQGPQFIFQYYREEENGRGNFPPRFSGLQFPNYSSELNVNALELDDSALYLCASSPPGLGRVGELFFGEGSRLTVL.